This T cell receptor (beta chain) was sequenced during a study of cytomegalovirus exposure and HLA in healthy donors. This clone was recorded only once. With 60 Vbeta and 13 Jbeta primers, the PCR was carried out. Sequencing was performed with immunoSEQ multiplex PCR; in TCRdb, only in-frame clones are kept and a portion is missing. Of 160,000 or so clones listed, under 90% were seen once; the top ten hold around 4.3%. Per the germline V gene, CDR1 is ENHRY and CDR2 is SYGVKD. CDR3 length: 14 residues. The V and J ends lost 4 bases and 9 bases, in that order; junction bases with no gene match: 4. This sequence was found in a man in his thirties or forties in good health and CMV-seronegative. Sequences were obtained from PBMCs. The chain is built from TRBV10-3 and TRBJ2-1; TRBD2 agrees at 12 bases. CDR3 in amino acids: CAISGTSGNGEQFF. As DNA, the CDR3 is TGTGCCATCAGTGGGACTAGCGGGAACGGTGAGCAGTTCTTC.